This T cell receptor (beta chain) was captured in a study of T cell responses to AZD1222 COVID-19 vaccine. The ends were cut back, 2 bases at V and 4 bases at J, with 14 bases in the middle. The length of the CDR3 is 15 residues. CDR1 and CDR2 (germline): SGHVS, FQNEAQ. TCRdb's copy holds only in-frame clones and misses some; the assay was immunoSEQ multiplex PCR. This table holds roughly 100,000 clones, more than 85% found once. Study-wide results and limits: It should be noted that donors were predominantly white British and more often female, and clonal diversity was possibly underestimated. Unmutated variant regions are reportedly targeted by nearly half of spike-specific TCRs.

Concerning this clone: What it binds is unknown.

V usage is TRBV7-8 and J usage is TRBJ1-1; TRBD1 might be the D (5 bases). This TCR was recovered from an adult in good health. The sample in question was peripheral blood, obtained on day 0 of AZD1222 vaccination. CDR3 amino acids: CASSLTVVRGTEAFF. CDR3 sequence (DNA): TGTGCCAGCAGCTTAACGGTTGTGAGGGGCACTGAAGCTTTCTTT.